Given below is one T cell receptor (beta chain) in context. Its antigen is unknown. Being one base from a much bigger clone, this may be a read error. CDR1 and CDR2 from the germline V gene are MNHEY and SMNVEV (reference sequence). V was pared by 2 bases and J by 4 bases, with 5 bases between. The CDR3 has 13 amino acids. This sample was taken from a study of regulatory T cells in long-lasting Graves disease. Sample time point: newly diagnosed GD, antithyroid drugs for less than 3 months. The TCR library was made from RNA that had been extracted from PBMCs in TRIzol. The study's findings and limits: Sharing of public clonotypes was greater in persistent patients (about 2,700) than in new patients (around 880).

The authors built TCR beta libraries using iRepertoire HTBI primers and Arm-PCR of CDR3 regions. TCRdb re-derived calls from the multiplex PCR reads in MiXCR, one entry per CDR3 protein. The top ten clones hold roughly 23% of a sample with 350,000 to 500,000 distinct CDR3 sequences, approximately 16% of them seen once. These sequences were also reported in another study, on T cells in Graves' hyperthyroidism and ophthalmopathy. That paper states: In simple terms, a model built on 13 V-J features told ophthalmopathy apart from stable hyperthyroidism.

V is TRBV27 and J is TRBJ2-2; D call uncertain. The TCR sequence derives from a woman aged 18-30 years with Graves disease. This sample comprised peripheral blood mononuclear cells (PBMCs), obtained at new diagnosis, from a patient treated with antithyroid drugs. CDR3: CASSLQITGELFF. CDR3 coding DNA: TGTGCCAGCAGTTTACAGATCACCGGGGAGCTGTTTTTT.